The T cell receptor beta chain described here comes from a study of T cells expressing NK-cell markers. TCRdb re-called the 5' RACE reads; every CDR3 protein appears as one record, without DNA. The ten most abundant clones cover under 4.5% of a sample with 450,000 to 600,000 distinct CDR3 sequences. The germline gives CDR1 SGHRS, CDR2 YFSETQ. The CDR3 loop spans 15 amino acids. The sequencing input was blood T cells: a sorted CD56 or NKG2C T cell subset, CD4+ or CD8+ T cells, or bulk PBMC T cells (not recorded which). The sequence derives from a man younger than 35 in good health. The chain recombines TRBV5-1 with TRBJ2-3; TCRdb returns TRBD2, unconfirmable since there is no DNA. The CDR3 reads CASSPPGLGTDTQYF.